A selection of T cell receptor beta chains follows, all from one sample in a study of T cell changes during pregnancy in multiple sclerosis. Profiling relied on immunoSEQ multiplex PCR, and the TCRdb table lists in-frame clones only, not all of them. Counted here are roughly 70,000 clones, 88% occurring once; the ten biggest clones make up approximately 3.3%. Sample: peripheral blood, taken before pregnancy. These receptors all come from a female donor with multiple sclerosis, enrolled in a pregnancy study. The CDR3 runs from the conserved cysteine through the conserved F or W. D genes are given only for firm matches. Only part of the rows carry a size: once, few, many, or a class if the clone is expanded.

TRBV12-5	TRBD2	TRBJ2-1	NA	TGTGCTAGTGGTTTGGTACAAGTTGGCGGACTAGCCCCCTACAATGAGCAGTTCTTC	CASGLVQVGGLAPYNEQFF
TRBV7-2	TRBD2	TRBJ2-1	NA	TGTGCCAGCAGCTTAGTGGGACTAGCGGGCAATGAGCAGTTCTTC	CASSLVGLAGNEQFF
TRBV7-9	NA	TRBJ2-3	NA	TGTGCCAGCAGCTTTAGGTCCAGGGCAGATACGCAGTATTTT	CASSFRSRADTQYF
TRBV5-4	TRBD2	TRBJ2-2	NA	TGTGCCAGCAGCTGGGGACTAGCGGGGGACACCGGGGAGCTGTTTTTT	CASSWGLAGDTGELFF
TRBV27	NA	TRBJ2-3	NA	TGTGCCAGCAGTGTCGGGACTCCGAGCACAGATACGCAGTATTTT	CASSVGTPSTDTQYF
TRBV10-3	NA	TRBJ2-1	NA	TGTGCCATCAGTGAGTACGGGAACTCCTACAATGAGCAGTTCTTC	CAISEYGNSYNEQFF
TRBV5-1	TRBD2	TRBJ2-7	NA	TGCGCCAGCAGCTCTGGGACTAGCGGGATCTACGAGCAGTACTTC	CASSSGTSGIYEQYF
TRBV19	TRBD1	TRBJ1-1	NA	TGTGCCAGTAGTAGGGACAGCGGACTCACTGAAGCTTTCTTT	CASSRDSGLTEAFF
TRBV19	NA	TRBJ2-5	NA	TGTGCCAGTAAACAGTTCAACGGGGAAAAGGGAGAGACCCAGTACTTC	CASKQFNGEKGETQYF
TRBV7-9	NA	TRBJ1-1	few	TGTGCCAGCAGCGATAGGACAGTAAGCGGCACTGAAGCTTTCTTT	CASSDRTVSGTEAFF
TRBV9	TRBD2	TRBJ2-3	NA	TGTGCCAGCAGCGCCGGACTAGCGGGGGCGTACGTCTACACAGATACGCAGTATTTT	CASSAGLAGAYVYTDTQYF
TRBV7-9	NA	TRBJ1-5	NA	TGTGCCAGCAGCTTAGACACTCAGCCCCAGCATTTT	CASSLDTQPQHF
TRBV6-1	NA	TRBJ2-5	NA	TGTGCCGGGGCAGACTTACAAGAGACCCAGTACTTC	CAGADLQETQYF
TRBV11-2	NA	TRBJ2-5	once	TGTGCCAGCAGCTTAGGCGCCGGCCAAGAGACCCAGTACTTC	CASSLGAGQETQYF
TRBV14	NA	TRBJ2-2	NA	TGTGCCAGCAGCCACAGTGCTTATGGCGGGGGGGAGCTGTTTTTT	CASSHSAYGGGELFF
TRBV2	NA	TRBJ2-7	NA	TGTGCCAGCAGTGGGGGGGAAGGCACCTACGAGCAGTACTTC	CASSGGEGTYEQYF
TRBV7-3	TRBD2	TRBJ2-3	NA	TGTGCCAGCAGCTTAATTTCCGGGAGCGGGGGGCTCAATACGCAGTATTTT	CASSLISGSGGLNTQYF
TRBV2	TRBD1	TRBJ1-4	once	TGTGCCAGCAGTAGGAGACAGGGTAATGAAAAACTGTTTTTT	CASSRRQGNEKLFF
TRBV6-5	NA	TRBJ2-3	NA	TGTGCCAGCACCTCAGGTTCCCTTCCCCAGTATTTT	CASTSGSLPQYF
TRBV2	NA	TRBJ1-2	NA	TGTGCCAGCAGTTCGGAAGACACGTATGGCTACACCTTC	CASSSEDTYGYTF
TRBV7-9	NA	TRBJ1-5	NA	TGTGCCCTTGGGGGGAATCAGCCCCAGCATTTT	CALGGNQPQHF
TRBV4-2	NA	TRBJ1-1	few	TGTGCCAGCAGCCAACCCCACTTATCCGGTTATGACACTGAAGCTTTCTTT	CASSQPHLSGYDTEAFF
TRBV6-1	NA	TRBJ1-2	NA	TGTGCCAGCAGTGAACATACAGGAAACTATGGCTACACCTTC	CASSEHTGNYGYTF
TRBV29-1	TRBD1	TRBJ1-2	NA	TGCAGCGTTGGGGGGGACAGCGGACCTAATGGCTACACCTTC	CSVGGDSGPNGYTF
TRBV6-5	TRBD1	TRBJ1-2	NA	TGTGCCGTCCGGGACAGCATTAACTATGGCTACACCTTC	CAVRDSINYGYTF
TRBV29-1	NA	TRBJ1-2	NA	TGCAGCGCCGAGGACAACGACTATGGCTACACCTTC	CSAEDNDYGYTF
TRBV30	TRBD1	TRBJ1-5	NA	TGTGCCTGGAGCTTGGTATTGGGACAGGGAGATTATAGCAATCAGCCCCAGCATTTT	CAWSLVLGQGDYSNQPQHF
TRBV5-6	NA	TRBJ2-7	once	TGTGCCAGCAGCTTGCCGGGAATGCTCGACGAGCAGTACTTC	CASSLPGMLDEQYF
TRBV28	NA	TRBJ2-7	NA	TGTGCCAGCAGTTTACACGACAGGCCCCCCTACGAGCAGTACTTC	CASSLHDRPPYEQYF
TRBV7-3	NA	TRBJ1-1	NA	TGTGCCAGCAGCTTATCACCCGTCGCGATCGGGAGCGCTGAAGCTTTCTTT	CASSLSPVAIGSAEAFF
TRBV7-6	NA	TRBJ1-2	few	TGTGCCAGCAGCGAGAGACAGGATACGGGCTACACCTTC	CASSERQDTGYTF
TRBV6-5	TRBD1	TRBJ1-2	NA	TGTGCCAGCAGCTCTCCCCCCAGGGGGAACTATGGCTACACCTTC	CASSSPPRGNYGYTF
TRBV7-8	NA	TRBJ1-5	NA	TGTGCCAGCAGCTTCGCAGGGGCCCATAGCAATCAGCCCCAGCATTTT	CASSFAGAHSNQPQHF
TRBV5-1	NA	TRBJ2-1	NA	TGCGCCAGCAGCTTGGTCGGCGGCCACAATGAGCAGTTCTTC	CASSLVGGHNEQFF
TRBV12-5	NA	TRBJ1-1	NA	TGTGCTAGTGGTTCCCCTAGTGTGGGCACTGAAGCTTTCTTT	CASGSPSVGTEAFF
TRBV2	NA	TRBJ1-2	NA	TGTGCCAGCAGTGAAAATATGGCGGCGCTCTATGGCTACACCTTC	CASSENMAALYGYTF
TRBV2	NA	TRBJ1-1	NA	TGTGCCAGCAGGTCTCCAGGTGAAGCTTTCTTT	CASRSPGEAFF
TRBV4-3	NA	TRBJ1-1	NA	TGCGCCAGCAGCCAAGAATTCAGGGGAAGTCTCACTGAAGCTTTCTTT	CASSQEFRGSLTEAFF
TRBV6-6	TRBD1	TRBJ2-3	NA	TGTGCCAGCAGTTCACCGGGACAGGGGAGGACAGATACGCAGTATTTT	CASSSPGQGRTDTQYF
TRBV25-1	NA	TRBJ2-5	NA	TGTGCCAGCAGGTTCTTGGAGACCCAGTACTTC	CASRFLETQYF
TRBV30	NA	TRBJ1-2	NA	TGTGCCTGGAGTTTGACACCCCCCTACACCTTC	CAWSLTPPYTF
TRBV18	NA	TRBJ1-2	NA	TGTGCCAGCTCGGAGCGGGACGGGCAAAACTATGGCTACACCTTC	CASSERDGQNYGYTF
TRBV7-3	NA	TRBJ2-1	NA	TGTGCCAGCAGCTCCAGGGAGGATGAGCAGTTCTTC	CASSSREDEQFF